The 25 T cell receptor beta chains in this list originate from one sample, sequenced in a study of CXCR3-negative and CXCR3-positive naive CD8 T cells. The authors made the TRB cDNA libraries by 5' RACE using UMI labels. TCRdb reprocessed the 5' RACE reads and stores each CDR3 protein as one record, lacking DNA. This table holds 40,000 to 45,000 distinct CDR3 sequences. The sample taken for sequencing was memory CD8+ T cells from blood. These receptors all come from a human donor in good health. Some clones in this sample may be carry-over from other donors' samples.

The CDR3 spells CASSFPEGYEQYF. V usage is TRBV7-2 and J usage is TRBJ2-7; TCRdb's assignment of TRBD1 cannot be checked, as there is no DNA. There are 13 residues in the CDR3. The germline gives CDR1 SGHTA, CDR2 FQGNSA.

The CDR3 loop reads CASSLGGRNTEAFF. V usage is TRBV7-6 and J usage is TRBJ1-1. The CDR3 has 14 amino acids. Per germline, CDR1 SGHVS and CDR2 FNYEAQ.

The chain joins TRBV29-1 to TRBJ2-1; the D call of TRBD1 rests on TCRdb alone, since no DNA is present to check it. This CDR3 region has 15 residues. Germline-derived CDR1 and CDR2 are SQVTM and ANQGSEA. CDR3 sequence reads: CSVEVLDREYNEQFF.

The chain uses TRBV29-1 and TRBJ2-3; the TCRdb D gene call, TRBD2, has no DNA to confirm it. Germline CDR1 reads SQVTM; CDR2 reads ANQGSEA. The CDR3 length is 12 residues. CDR3 in amino acids: CSAPTSEATQYF.

V is TRBV29-1 and J is TRBJ2-3. Germline V gene data show CDR1 as SQVTM and CDR2 as ANQGSEA. This CDR3 region has 11 residues. The CDR3: CSVRLEDTQYF.

The chain recombines TRBV7-3 with TRBJ2-7; checking the TCRdb D call of TRBD1 is not possible without DNA. The CDR3 is 14 residues long. In germline, CDR1 is SGHTA, CDR2 FQGTGA. CDR3 in amino acids: CASSPNQGSREQYF.

This rearrangement joins TRBV7-3 to TRBJ2-3; TCRdb outputs TRBD1, but without DNA this stays unchecked. Germline CDR1 SGHTA, CDR2 FQGTGA. The CDR3 contains 15 residues. Here the CDR3 reads CASSSTGGLADTKYF. Using reference TRBV7-3 and TRBJ2-3 for the parts outside the CDR3, the full variable domain is GAGVSQTPSNKVTEKGKYVELRCDPISGHTALYWYRQSLGQGPEFLIYFQGTGAADDSGLPNDRFFAVRPEGSVSTLKIQRTERGDSAVYLCASSSTGGLADTKYFGPGTRLTVL.

This chain joins TRBV5-1 and TRBJ2-1. CDR1 SGHRS and CDR2 YFSETQ come from the germline V gene. The CDR3 sequence is 14 residues long. The CDR3: CASSLSTNYNEQFF.

The gene calls are TRBV7-6 and TRBJ2-1; checking the TCRdb D call of TRBD2 is not possible without DNA. CDR1 is SGHVS, CDR2 FNYEAQ, per germline. The CDR3 is 14 amino acids. CDR3 loop: CASSEPGLGNEQFF.

V usage is TRBV15 and J usage is TRBJ2-5; TCRdb's D gene call, TRBD2, goes unchecked for lack of DNA. Germline CDR1 LNHNV, CDR2 YYDKDF (reference sequence). This CDR3 is 15 amino acids long. The CDR3 sequence is CATSIIGGIQETQYF.

The chain is built from TRBV6-6 and TRBJ1-1; with no DNA, the TCRdb D assignment of TRBD1 cannot be verified. The CDR3 totals 14 residues. Looked up from germline, CDR1 is MNHNY and CDR2 is SVGAGI (reference sequence). The CDR3 loop reads CASSYGQGAAEAFF.

The chain combines TRBV20-1 with TRBJ2-1; TCRdb's D call, TRBD1, is unchecked because there is no DNA. Germline lookup yields CDR1 DFQATT and CDR2 SNEGSKA (reference sequence). The length of the CDR3 is 15 residues. The CDR3 protein is CSATARGLSYNEQFF.

This CDR3 reads CASSFGGDTEAFF. The chain carries TRBV7-3 and TRBJ1-1; TCRdb outputs TRBD1, but without DNA this stays unchecked. The CDR3 loop spans 13 amino acids. The germline V gene encodes CDR1 SGHTA and CDR2 FQGTGA.

The chain has TRBV7-3 and TRBJ2-7; no DNA is available, so the TRBD2 call from TCRdb remains unchecked. Germline CDR1 and CDR2: SGHTA and FQGTGA. This CDR3 region has 15 residues. The CDR3 reads CASSPGGGGTYEQYF.

This clonotype ranks as medium-sized in terms of frequency. V gene TRBV6-5 combines with J gene TRBJ2-1. Germline V gene lookup returns CDR1 MNHEY and CDR2 SVGAGI. There are 14 residues in the CDR3. This CDR3 reads CASSYGESYNEQFF.

In terms of frequency, this clonotype is medium-sized (0.01 to 0.1%). The rearrangement links TRBV7-8 to TRBJ1-2; TCRdb's D gene call, TRBD1, goes unchecked for lack of DNA. The CDR3 consists of 13 residues. Per germline, CDR1 SGHVS and CDR2 FQNEAQ. CDR3 loop: CASRHTGDYGYTF.

V gene TRBV4-3 combines with J gene TRBJ2-3. CDR1 LGHNA and CDR2 YSLEER come from the germline V gene. The CDR3 consists of 15 residues. This CDR3 reads CASSQDGQNTDTQYF.

V and J are TRBV4-3 and TRBJ2-1; TCRdb reports TRBD1, a call that lacks DNA to check it against. CDR1 is LGHNA, CDR2 YSLEER, per germline. The CDR3 is made up of 15 amino acids. CDR3 sequence reads: CASSQDSGANNEQFF.

The gene calls are TRBV28 and TRBJ2-5. The CDR3 has 11 amino acids. Germline loops: CDR1 MDHEN, CDR2 SYDVKM. The CDR3 is CASSTSETQYF.

The V gene is TRBV12-3 or TRBV12-4, the J gene TRBJ2-3; the TCRdb D gene call, TRBD2, has no DNA to confirm it. The CDR3 has 13 amino acids. This CDR3 reads CASTGGLGDTQYF.

The chain uses TRBV27 and TRBJ1-5; TCRdb's D call, TRBD1, is unchecked because there is no DNA. Germline V gene data show CDR1 as MNHEY and CDR2 as SMNVEV (reference sequence). The CDR3 sequence is 14 residues long. Here the CDR3 reads CASSDRMGNQPQHF.

The V call is TRBV29-1, the J call TRBJ2-7; TCRdb indicates TRBD1, and absent DNA this call remains unverified. Germline CDR1 and CDR2: SQVTM and ANQGSEA. CDR3 size: 12 residues. CDR3 protein: CSVEAQDRKRYF.

This chain links TRBV27 with TRBJ1-5; the TCRdb D gene call, TRBD1, has no DNA to confirm it. CDR1 and CDR2 (germline): MNHEY, SMNVEV (reference sequence). The CDR3 extends over 15 amino acids. The CDR3 here is CASSWTTGGNQPQHF.

The genes are TRBV7-6 and TRBJ2-1; absent DNA, TCRdb's TRBD1 call cannot be checked. Germline CDR1 is SGHVS and CDR2 is FNYEAQ. CDR3 size: 15 residues. The CDR3 spells CASSLGRDRGNEQFF.

The chain combines TRBV9 with TRBJ2-1; TCRdb selects TRBD2, and the lack of DNA leaves this call unchecked. Germline V gene lookup returns CDR1 SGDLS and CDR2 YYNGEE. There are 14 residues in the CDR3. The CDR3 protein is CASNRASGHNEQFF.